One and the same sample provided the 9 T cell receptor beta chains below, sequenced in a study of T-cell memory formation after mild COVID-19. TCRdb called the 5' RACE reads again in MiXCR, with one record for every CDR3 protein. The sample has some 340,000 distinct CDR3 sequences, 13% seen once; the top ten hold over 20%. Sequenced: PBMCs or a T cell subset sorted from them (not recorded which). The receptors here all came from a man aged 18 to 35 who had mild COVID-19 (a few samples of this study predate the infection). Cell type and time point are not known.

The table lists this clonotype with a few counts. The chain has TRBV6-5 and TRBJ2-5; D is tentatively TRBD1 or TRBD2 (5 bases each). CDR1 MNHEY and CDR2 SVGAGI come from the germline V gene. This CDR3 is 16 amino acids long. Trimming stripped 0 bases from V and 5 bases from J, with 16 bases between. In DNA form, the CDR3 reads TGTGCCAGCAGTTACTCGATACTAGGCAAGGGGGAGACCCAGTACTTC. Translation gives CASSYSILGKGETQYF.

Written as DNA, the CDR3 is TGCAGTGCTAGTCCCCTAGCAGATACGCAGTATTTT. This sequence encodes CSASPLADTQYF. The V gene is TRBV20-1, the J gene TRBJ2-3; D uncertain. Trimming took 3 bases from V and 4 from J, leaving 8 bases between them. The CDR3 extends over 12 amino acids. Germline V gene sequence: CDR1 DFQATT, CDR2 SNEGSKA (reference sequence).

This clonotype was observed a single time. V gene TRBV18 combines with J gene TRBJ1-1; D not resolved. Trimming removed 2 bases at V and 5 bases at J, with 6 bases between. CDR3 length equals 12 residues. Germline loops: CDR1 KGHSH, CDR2 LQKENI. Here the CDR3 reads CASSPTITEAFF. DNA for the CDR3: TGTGCCAGCTCACCAACCATTACTGAAGCTTTCTTT.

This clonotype appeared a few times. The gene calls are TRBV4-3 and TRBJ2-3; D is ambiguous. The V and J ends lost 0 bases and 0 bases respectively, with 7 bases between them. Germline CDR1 and CDR2: LGHNA and YSLEER. The length of the CDR3 is 15 residues. CDR3 amino acids: CASSQDLGSTDTQYF. CDR3 DNA: TGCGCCAGCAGCCAAGATCTGGGGAGCACAGATACGCAGTATTTT.

This clonotype came up a few times. This chain connects TRBV7-9 to TRBJ1-2; D gene unclear. CDR1 and CDR2 from the germline V gene are SEHNR and FQNEAQ (reference sequence). The CDR3 sequence is 14 residues long. Trimming shortened V by 3 bases and J by 2 bases, and 10 bases separated the two germline ends. CDR3 amino acids: CASSLMDGNYGYTF. The CDR3 DNA is TGTGCCAGCAGCTTGATGGACGGGAACTATGGCTACACCTTC.

V and J are TRBV6-5 and TRBJ2-7; D might be TRBD1 (6 bases). V lost 2 bases to trimming and J lost 3 bases, with 8 bases between them. The CDR3 sequence is 13 residues long. CDR1 and CDR2 from the germline V gene are MNHEY and SVGAGI. CDR3 loop: CASSYNRDYEQYV. CDR3 nucleotide sequence: TGTGCCAGCAGTTACAACAGGGACTACGAGCAGTACGTC.

This clonotype appeared a few times. The chain recombines TRBV29-1 with TRBJ1-1; 9 bases are a match to TRBD1. CDR3 size: 14 residues. CDR1 and CDR2 from the germline V gene are SQVTM and ANQGSEA. After removal of 2 bases from V and 0 bases from J, the junction contained 1 base not matched to a gene. The CDR3 here is CSVERQGVNTEAFF. Written as DNA, the CDR3 is TGCAGCGTTGAAAGACAGGGGGTGAACACTGAAGCTTTCTTT.

This chain connects TRBV11-2 to TRBJ1-2; D is unresolved. V was clipped by 6 bases and J by 0 bases, with 11 bases between them. Germline CDR1 SGHAT, CDR2 FQNNGV. This CDR3 region has 14 residues. CDR3 residues: CASRPLTANYGYTF. CDR3 DNA: TGTGCCAGCAGACCACTGACGGCTAACTATGGCTACACCTTC.

In its sample, this clonotype was seen a few times. The chain uses TRBV4-1 and TRBJ2-6; tentatively, D is TRBD1 (6 bases). Germline V gene data show CDR1 as MGHRA and CDR2 as YSYEKL. The CDR3 has 15 residues. The V and J ends lost 2 bases and 11 bases respectively, with 16 bases between them. CDR3 DNA: TGCGCCAGCAGCCAACTGTCAGGGGTTCGTGACGTCCTGACTTTC. Amino acids: CASSQLSGVRDVLTF.